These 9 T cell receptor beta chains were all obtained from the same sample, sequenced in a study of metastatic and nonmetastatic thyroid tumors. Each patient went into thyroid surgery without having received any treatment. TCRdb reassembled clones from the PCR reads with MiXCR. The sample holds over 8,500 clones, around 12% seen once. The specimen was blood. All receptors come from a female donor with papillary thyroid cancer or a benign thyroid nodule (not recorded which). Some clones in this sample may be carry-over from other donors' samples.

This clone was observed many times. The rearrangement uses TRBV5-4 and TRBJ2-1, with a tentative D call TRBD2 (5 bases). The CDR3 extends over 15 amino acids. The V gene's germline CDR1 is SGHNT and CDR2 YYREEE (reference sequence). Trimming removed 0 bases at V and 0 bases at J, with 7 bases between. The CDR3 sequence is CASSLVGSSYNEQFF. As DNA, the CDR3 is TGTGCCAGCAGCTTGGTAGGGAGCTCCTACAATGAGCAGTTCTTC. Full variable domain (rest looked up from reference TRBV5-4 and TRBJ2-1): ETGVTQSPTHLIKTRGQQVTLRCSSQSGHNTVSWYQQALGQGPQFIFQYYREEENGRGNFPPRFSGLQFPNYSSELNVNALELDDSALYLCASSLVGSSYNEQFFGPGTRLTVL.

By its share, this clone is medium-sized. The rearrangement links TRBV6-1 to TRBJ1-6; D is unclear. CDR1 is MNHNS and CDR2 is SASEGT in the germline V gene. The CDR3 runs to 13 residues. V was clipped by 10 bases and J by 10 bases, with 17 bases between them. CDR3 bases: TGTGCCACCTCCTCCGAATCCCTGTCACCCCTCCACTTT. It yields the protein CATSSESLSPLHF.

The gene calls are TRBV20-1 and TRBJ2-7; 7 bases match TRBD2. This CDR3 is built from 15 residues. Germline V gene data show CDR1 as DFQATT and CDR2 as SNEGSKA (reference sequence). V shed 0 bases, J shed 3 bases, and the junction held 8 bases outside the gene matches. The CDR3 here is CSARDTLAVVYEQYF. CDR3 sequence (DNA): TGCAGTGCTAGAGATACCCTAGCGGTAGTCTACGAGCAGTACTTC.

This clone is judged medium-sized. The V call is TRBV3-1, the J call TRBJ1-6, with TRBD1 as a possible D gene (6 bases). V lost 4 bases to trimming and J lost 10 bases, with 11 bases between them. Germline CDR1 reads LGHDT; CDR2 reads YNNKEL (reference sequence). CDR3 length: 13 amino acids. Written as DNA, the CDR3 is TGTGCCAGCAGCCCGATACAGGGATCACCCCTCCACTTT. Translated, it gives CASSPIQGSPLHF.

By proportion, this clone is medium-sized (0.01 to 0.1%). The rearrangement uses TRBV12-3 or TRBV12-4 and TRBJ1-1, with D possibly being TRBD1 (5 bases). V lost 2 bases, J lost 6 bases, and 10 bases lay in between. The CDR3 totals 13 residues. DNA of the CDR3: TGTGCCAGCAGTTTAAAGGGGAAGGCTGAAGCTTTCTTT. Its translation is CASSLKGKAEAFF.

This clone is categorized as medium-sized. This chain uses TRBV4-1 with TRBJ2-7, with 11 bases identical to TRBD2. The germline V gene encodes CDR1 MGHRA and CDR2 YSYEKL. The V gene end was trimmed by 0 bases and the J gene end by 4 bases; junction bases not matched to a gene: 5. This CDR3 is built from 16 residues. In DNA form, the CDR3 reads TGCGCCAGCAGCCAAGATTTAGCGGGAGGGATTTACGAGCAGTACTTC. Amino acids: CASSQDLAGGIYEQYF.

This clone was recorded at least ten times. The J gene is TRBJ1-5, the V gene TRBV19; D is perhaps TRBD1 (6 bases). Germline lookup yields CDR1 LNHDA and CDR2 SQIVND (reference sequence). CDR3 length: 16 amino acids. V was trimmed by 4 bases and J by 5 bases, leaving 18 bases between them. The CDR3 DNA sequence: TGTGCCAGTAGTAACATTAGGGGGGGAAGGCATCAGCCCCAGCATTTT. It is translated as CASSNIRGGRHQPQHF.

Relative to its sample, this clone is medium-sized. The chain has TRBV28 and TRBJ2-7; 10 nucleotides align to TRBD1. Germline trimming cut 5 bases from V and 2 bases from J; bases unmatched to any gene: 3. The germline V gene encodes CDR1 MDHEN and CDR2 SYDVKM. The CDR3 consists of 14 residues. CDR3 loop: CASSAGTGAYEQYF. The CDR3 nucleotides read TGTGCCAGCAGTGCGGGGACAGGGGCCTACGAGCAGTACTTC.

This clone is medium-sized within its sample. CDR3 coding DNA: TGTGCCAGCAGTGACGGGAACACCGGGGAGCTGTTTTTT. Residues: CASSDGNTGELFF. V and J are TRBV6-4 and TRBJ2-2; D remains unclear. Germline-derived CDR1 and CDR2 are MRHNA and SNTAGT. The CDR3 covers 13 residues. V was pared by 2 bases and J by 1 base, with 2 bases between.